Sequencing of this TCR beta chain was carried out in a study of blood T cell repertoires in COVID-19. Study-level information: T cells, B-cell-depleted T cells, or PBMCs supplied cDNA or gDNA.

Clinical history as reported by participants underpinned cohort assignment. Before they entered the study, exposed participants had met a COVID-19 case within 2 weeks. The CDR3 loop spans 18 amino acids. Germline values: CDR1 SEHNR, CDR2 FQNEAQ (reference sequence). Trimming removed 1 base at V and 4 bases at J, with 21 bases between. Original analysis: Amplification of reference gene primers was used by the study to estimate nucleated cell counts. Using immunoSEQ multiplex PCR, the repertoire was profiled, and TCRdb retains in-frame clones only, with some absent. Clonal size and the V and J genes are those of that table, whereas D and trimming came from the DNA. The sample lists 200,000 to 250,000 clones; 80% to 90% were seen once.

This rearrangement joins TRBV7-9 to TRBJ2-3, with a weak D call TRBD1 (6 bases). The sample was PBMCs or T cells enriched from blood (not recorded which). The TCR originated in a woman aged 25 to 39 who had been exposed to COVID-19. CDR3 residues: CASSLVVLGGHPPDTQYF. The CDR3 DNA follows: TGTGCCAGCAGCTTAGTCGTGTTAGGGGGTCACCCCCCAGATACGCAGTATTTT.